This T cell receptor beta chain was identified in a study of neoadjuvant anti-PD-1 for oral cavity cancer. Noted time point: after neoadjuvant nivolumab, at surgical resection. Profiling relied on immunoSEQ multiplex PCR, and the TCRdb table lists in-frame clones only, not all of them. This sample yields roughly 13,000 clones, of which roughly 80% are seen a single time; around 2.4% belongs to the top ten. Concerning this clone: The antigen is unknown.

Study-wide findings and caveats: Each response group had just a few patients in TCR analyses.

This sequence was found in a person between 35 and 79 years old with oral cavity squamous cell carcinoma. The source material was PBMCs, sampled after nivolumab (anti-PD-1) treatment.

In DNA, the CDR3 is TGTGCCAGCAGCGTCACGGACGGGGGGCCCTCTGGGGCCAACGTCCTGACTTTC. Amino acids: CASSVTDGGPSGANVLTF. The rearrangement uses TRBV7-9 and TRBJ2-6, with D maybe TRBD2 (7 bases). V was shortened by 5 bases and J by 0 bases, with 17 bases between the two germline ends. The V gene's germline CDR1 is SEHNR and CDR2 FQNEAQ (reference sequence). The CDR3 is 18 amino acids. Using reference TRBV7-9 and TRBJ2-6 for the parts outside the CDR3, the full variable domain is DTGVSQNPRHKITKRGQNVTFRCDPISEHNRLYWYRQTLGQGPEFLTYFQNEAQLEKSRLLSDRFSAERPKGSFSTLEIQRTEQGDSAMYLCASSVTDGGPSGANVLTFGAGSRLTVL.